This T cell receptor beta chain was found in a study of T-cell reconstitution after alpha-beta-depleted transplantation in children. General study results and limits: The authors attributed T-cell counts and diversity one year after transplant mostly to newly produced T cells. Expanded graft clones numbering several hundred reportedly gave rise to alpha-beta T cells about two months after transplant. Where some patients showed high TCRbeta diversity at day 60, it came from recipient T cells and thymic progenitors that had survived.

This clonotype occurred a few times. What it recognizes is unknown. During its preparation, the TCRbeta library received unique molecular identifiers. TCRdb redid the calling of the PCR reads with MiXCR, one entry per CDR3 protein. The data show 800,000 to 1,000,000 distinct CDR3 sequences, about 30% seen once. The CDR3 contains 14 residues. The V and J ends lost 3 bases and 1 base respectively, with 11 bases between them. Germline V CDR1 and CDR2: SQVTM, ANQGSEA. The clonotype originates from a boy under two years old who had a stem cell transplant for SCID, so the T cells may come from the graft donor. The V and J genes are TRBV29-1 and TRBJ2-3; a weak D match, TRBD1 (5 bases). This sample comprised PBMCs, mostly from graft donor cells, obtained 360 days after TCRalphabeta/CD19-depleted stem cell transplant. The CDR3 nucleotides are TGCAGCGTTGAGTCGACAGCCGGCACAGATACGCAGTATTTT. Translating gives CSVESTAGTDTQYF.